The entry below describes one T cell receptor beta chain. This entry belongs to a study of blood T cell repertoires in COVID-19. Study-level information: Samples taken during acute and convalescent COVID-19 were collected in the United States, Italy and Spain.

The age range of participants was about 18 to 95 years, with residence in about two dozen US areas. Assignment of participants to cohorts was predicated upon participant-reported clinical history. Authors' processing steps: Reference gene primer amplification yielded estimated nucleated cell counts. Assay: immunoSEQ multiplex PCR; the TCRdb copy retains only in-frame clones and omits some. That table gives V, J and clone size, and the DNA gave D and trimming. The top ten hold more than 5% of the sample, which has around 220,000 clones, approximately 86% seen once. The sequencing input was PBMCs or T cells enriched from blood (not recorded which). The receptor was isolated from a woman aged 30 to 39 with acute COVID-19.

CDR3: CASSALEIKRETFLEQYF. CDR3 DNA sequence: TGTGCCAGCAGCGCCCTAGAGATCAAGCGGGAGACTTTTCTCGAGCAGTACTTC. The V gene is TRBV21-1, the J gene TRBJ2-7; TRBD2 is the table's D call, not checked against the DNA. TRBV21-1 is a pseudogene locus. The CDR3 spans 18 residues.